Each of the 2 T cell receptor beta chains below was sequenced from the same sample in a study of T cell responses to AZD1222 COVID-19 vaccine. Method: immunoSEQ multiplex PCR; TCRdb's copy keeps in-frame clones and lacks some. The data show over 70,000 clones, around nine tenths seen once. Sequencing used peripheral blood, obtained on day 0 of MenACWY control vaccination. These receptors came from an adult in good health.

The chain couples TRBV6-2 or TRBV6-3 to TRBJ1-2, with TRBD1 as a possible D gene (6 bases). V lost 5 bases to trimming and J lost 3 bases, with 16 bases between them. This CDR3 is 15 amino acids long. In germline, CDR1 is MNHEY, CDR2 SVGEGT. The CDR3 sequence: CASSPLVGADYGYTF. The CDR3 DNA reads TGTGCCAGCAGTCCCCTCGTGGGGGCGGACTATGGCTACACCTTC.

V usage is TRBV13 and J usage is TRBJ1-3; 7 bases line up with TRBD1. Trimming cost V 5 bases and J 3 bases; bases outside gene matches: 7. This CDR3 comprises 15 residues. Germline-derived CDR1 and CDR2 are PRHDT and FYEKMQ (reference sequence). The CDR3 DNA is TGTGCCAGCAGCCAAGACAGGGTGTATGGAAACACCATATATTTT. Residues: CASSQDRVYGNTIYF.